This TCR beta chain was obtained from a study of blood T cell repertoires in COVID-19 (dated by TCRdb to about 2020). Notes on the research overall: The collaborator samples originated in the United States, Italy and Spain and spanned the acute and convalescent phases of COVID-19. The prospective study material was composed of cDNA or gDNA derived from T cells, B-cell-depleted T cells, or PBMCs. Subjects who had been exposed to COVID-19, were actively infected with it, or had recovered from it provided the deeply sampled blood TCRbeta repertoires that made up the dataset. A freely available public database, intended as a resource for researchers studying the immune response to SARS-CoV-2, is where the repertoires were released. The samples were drawn from two sources: the first 160 participants of the ongoing ImmuneRACE study, and over 950 subjects contributed by 6 global collaborators. The sample metadata nearly always contained a de-identified subject ID, COVID-19 status, age in years and sex. Where available, HLA class I and class II types were obtained from metadata supplied by the sample provider rather than from assay-based typing. The full study reports these points: The quantity of clinical and demographic metadata differed by source and by participant and was supplied without curation.

TCRbeta CDR3 regions were amplified from genomic DNA using the immunoSEQ Assay, a bias-controlled multiplex PCR. Per the authors' processing: Nucleated cell counts per sample were estimated from amplification of reference gene primers within the assay. To quantify the absolute abundance of each unique TCRbeta CDR3 rearrangement, sequence reads were collapsed and filtered. Productive Simpson clonality was computed per sample as the square root of Simpson's diversity index over productive rearrangements. TCRdb obtained this table from immuneACCESS and retained in-frame rearrangements with V and J assigned. These tables miss some clones; where compared with another copy, unresolved V genes account for less than half of the shortfall, and the remainder is unexplained. That table furnishes V, J and clone size, whereas the DNA furnished D and trimming. Present in this sample are under 350,000 clones, around 84% of which were seen just once. Clones ranked in the top ten supply 1% to 1.5% of the sample.

With respect to this clone: Its antigen remains undetermined. No quality values exist for individual bases; no much larger clone is one base distant.

Each collaborating institution followed its own protocols to collect whole blood in K2EDTA tubes. For TCRbeta analysis, collaborators shipped samples in one of three forms: frozen whole blood, isolated PBMCs, or DNA extracted from either of those sample types. V lost 4 bases and J lost 5 bases; the stretch between them is 17 bases long. Based on the germline V gene (reference sequence), the CDR1 and CDR2 sequences are LGHDT and YNNKEL. The CDR3 sequence holds 15 residues, the cysteine and phenylalanine included. Only CDR3 DNA is held: 45 bases, read in frame from base 1. This chain joins TRBV3-1 (or the pseudogene TRBV3-2) to TRBJ2-5, with TRBD1 perhaps the D gene, on 6 matching bases. The sequence was collected from a man aged 70 or older with acute or convalescent COVID-19. Input material: peripheral blood. The CDR3 region: CASSLTGQKSETQYF. The sequenced DNA is TGTGCCAGCAGCCTGACGGGACAAAAATCGGAGACCCAGTACTTC.